This record covers a single TCR beta chain. Antigen specificity is unknown. The sample belongs to a study of graft-versus-host responses after intestinal transplantation. Study as a whole: Each patient got anti-thymocyte globulin induction, then tacrolimus and steroids for two to four years. General observations from the study: Declines in HvG clones occurring early post-transplant were associated with peak circulating GvH clone levels. Marrow from the recipient contained GvH clones, some of which had appeared first in ileum or blood. Allografts of one patient group, those with graft-donor T cell macrochimerism, had high graft-versus-host to host-versus-graft clonal ratios.

In germline, CDR1 is ENHRY, CDR2 SYGVKD. This CDR3 has 15 residues. Deletions cut 2 bases from V and 5 bases from J, with 10 bases between. Sequencing was performed with immunoSEQ multiplex PCR; in TCRdb, only in-frame clones are kept and a portion is missing. The sample contains roughly 120,000 clones, 85% to 95% of which appear only once. The sequenced sample was unstimulated CD8+ T cells sorted from spleen or lymph node cells, obtained before transplant. V gene TRBV10-3 combines with J gene TRBJ1-6; D not resolved. The sequence came from a human donor who was the organ donor for an intestinal transplant. CDR3: CAISEKGGHNSPLHF. In nucleotides, the CDR3 is TGTGCCATCAGTGAGAAGGGCGGTCATAATTCACCCCTCCACTTT.